This TCR beta chain is from a study of blood T cell repertoires in COVID-19. About the study: Italy, Spain and the United States were the sources of the convalescent and acute COVID-19 samples. T cells, B-cell-depleted T cells, or PBMCs supplied cDNA or gDNA.

Original handling: Nucleated cell number was recorded as an estimate derived from reference gene primer amplification. Method: immunoSEQ multiplex PCR; TCRdb's copy keeps in-frame clones and lacks some. For V, J and clone size, that table is used; D and trimming come from the DNA. Among under 200,000 clones listed, about four fifths were seen once. CDR3 length: 13 amino acids. Trimming cost V 2 bases and J 2 bases, with 7 bases left between them. Germline-derived CDR1 and CDR2 are MDHEN and SYDVKM. The receptor comes from a human donor with acute or convalescent COVID-19. The donor label of this sample is uncertain. The chain combines TRBV28 with TRBJ2-7, with D unclear. Sequencing was done on a sample of peripheral blood. Here the CDR3 DNA reads TGTGCCAGCAGTTTAACAGCCCCCTACGAGCAGTACTTC. The encoded protein is CASSLTAPYEQYF. The whole variable domain, filled in from reference TRBV28 and TRBJ2-7, reads DVKVTQSSRYLVKRTGEKVFLECVQDMDHENMFWYRQDPGLGLRLIYFSYDVKMKEKGDIPEGYSVSREKKERFSLILESASTNQTSMYLCASSLTAPYEQYFGPGTRLTVT.